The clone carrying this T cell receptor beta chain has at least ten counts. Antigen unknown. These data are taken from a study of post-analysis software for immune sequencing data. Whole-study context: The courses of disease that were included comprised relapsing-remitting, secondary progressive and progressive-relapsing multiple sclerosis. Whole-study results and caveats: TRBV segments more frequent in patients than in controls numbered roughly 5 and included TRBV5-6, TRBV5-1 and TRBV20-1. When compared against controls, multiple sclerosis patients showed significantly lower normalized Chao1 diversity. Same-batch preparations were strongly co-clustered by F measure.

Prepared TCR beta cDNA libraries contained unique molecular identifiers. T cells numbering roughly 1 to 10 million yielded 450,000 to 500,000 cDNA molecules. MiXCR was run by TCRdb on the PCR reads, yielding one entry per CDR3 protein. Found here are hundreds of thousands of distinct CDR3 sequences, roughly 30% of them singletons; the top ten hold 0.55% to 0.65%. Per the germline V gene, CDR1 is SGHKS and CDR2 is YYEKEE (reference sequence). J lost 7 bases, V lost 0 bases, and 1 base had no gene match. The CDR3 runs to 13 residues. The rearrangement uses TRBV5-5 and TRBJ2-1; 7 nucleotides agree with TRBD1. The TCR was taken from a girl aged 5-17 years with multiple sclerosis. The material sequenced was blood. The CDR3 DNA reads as TGTGCCAGCAGCTTGGGGACAGGAAATGAGCAGTTCTTC. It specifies CASSLGTGNEQFF.